These 25 T cell receptor beta chains share one sample of origin, sequenced in a study of CD8+ T cells in alopecia areata. RNA was extracted and reverse transcribed into cDNA as the sequencing template. Repertoires were generated with immunoSEQ multiplex PCR, while TCRdb's copy carries only in-frame clones and drops some. The sample includes roughly 150,000 clones, about three fifths of them seen just once. Sequenced: CD8+ T cells sorted from blood. The receptors were sampled from a human donor in good health.

This rearrangement joins TRBV4-2 to TRBJ2-7; D not resolved. The CDR3 loop spans 18 amino acids. Germline V CDR1 and CDR2: LGHNA, YNFKEQ. Trimming cost V 0 bases and J 7 bases, with 25 bases left between them. CDR3 sequence: CASSQDPVPGRESGEQYF. The CDR3 DNA sequence: TGTGCCAGCAGCCAAGATCCTGTCCCTGGTAGGGAATCCGGAGAGCAGTACTTC.

This clone has only a few counts. This rearrangement joins TRBV28 to TRBJ2-7, with D perhaps matching TRBD1 or TRBD2 (5 bases each). V was clipped by 6 bases and J by 3 bases, with 15 bases between them. Looked up from germline, CDR1 is MDHEN and CDR2 is SYDVKM. The CDR3 runs to 14 residues. The DNA for the CDR3 is TGTGCCAGCAGGGCCGGGACCTCTCACTACGAGCAGTACTTC. The encoded protein is CASRAGTSHYEQYF.

The chain employs TRBV9 and TRBJ2-2; 10 positions agree with TRBD1. The CDR3 runs to 15 residues. CDR1 and CDR2 (germline): SGDLS, YYNGEE. V lost 1 base and J lost 6; bases outside the gene matches: 3. CDR3 nucleotide sequence: TGTGCCAGCAGCGTATCCGGGACAGGGGCCGGGGAGCTGTTTTTT. As protein: CASSVSGTGAGELFF.

The chain employs TRBV11-2 and TRBJ2-7, with a weak D call TRBD1 (5 bases). Germline V gives CDR1 SGHAT, CDR2 FQNNGV. This CDR3 region has 16 residues. Trimming took 0 bases from V and 2 from J, leaving 14 bases between them. CDR3 sequence (DNA): TGTGCCAGCAGCTTAGATGAACAGGCCCGGGCCTACGAGCAGTACTTC. This translates into CASSLDEQARAYEQYF.

The V call is TRBV27, the J call TRBJ1-5; tentative D call: TRBD1 (5 bases). Per the germline V gene, CDR1 is MNHEY and CDR2 is SMNVEV (reference sequence). Trimming took 6 bases from V and 7 from J, leaving 13 bases between them. The CDR3 runs 13 residues. CDR3 nucleotide sequence: TGTGCCAGCAGCAGGCAGGGCGGACAGCCCCAGCATTTT. As protein: CASSRQGGQPQHF.

The table lists this clone with a few counts. The rearrangement links TRBV6-5 to TRBJ1-4, with D uncertain. Trimming pared 5 bases from V and 5 bases from J, leaving 15 bases between. The germline gives CDR1 MNHEY, CDR2 SVGAGI. The CDR3 is made up of 15 amino acids. The CDR3 DNA follows: TGTGCCAGCAGTGTCGGTCCAGGCGCGAATGAAAAACTGTTTTTT. Encoded protein: CASSVGPGANEKLFF.

This clone has just a few counts. The V call is TRBV6-1, the J call TRBJ2-1, with TRBD2 identical over 7 bases. J lost 7 bases, V lost 10 bases, and 7 bases had no gene match. The length of the CDR3 is 12 residues. Germline V gene data show CDR1 as MNHNS and CDR2 as SASEGT. The CDR3 reads CATGTITNEQFF. In DNA form, the CDR3 reads TGTGCCACCGGGACTATCACAAATGAGCAGTTCTTC.

In its sample, this clone was seen a few times. This sequence joins TRBV6-6 and TRBJ2-3; 9 bases are shared with TRBD2. Per the germline V gene, CDR1 is MNHNY and CDR2 is SVGAGI (reference sequence). There are 16 residues in the CDR3. The ends lost 2 bases at V and 1 base at J; junction bases unmatched: 4. The CDR3 reads CASSYPASGGTDTQYF. In nucleotides, the CDR3 is TGTGCCAGCAGTTACCCGGCTAGCGGGGGCACAGATACGCAGTATTTT.

The chain has TRBV6-4 and TRBJ1-1; TRBD1 is a possible D gene (6 bases). The V end lost 5 bases, the J end lost 11 bases, and 12 bases lay between the germline ends. The CDR3 extends over 11 amino acids. CDR1 and CDR2 from the germline V gene are MRHNA and SNTAGT. The CDR3 sequence: CASSKGGVAFF. The CDR3 DNA follows: TGTGCCAGCAGTAAGGGGGGAGTTGCTTTCTTT.

About this clone itself: The same CDR3 also results from other DNA sequences found in this sample. V and J are TRBV29-1 and TRBJ2-7, with D tentatively TRBD2 (6 bases). V lost 4 bases to trimming and J lost 4 bases, with 8 bases between them. Looked up from germline, CDR1 is SQVTM and CDR2 is ANQGSEA. CDR3 size: 11 residues. For the CDR3, the DNA is TGCAGCGTTGTGGAGGGATACGAGCAGTACTTC. Protein sequence: CSVVEGYEQYF.

The genes are TRBV6-6 and TRBJ2-4; no reliable D call. CDR1 is MNHNY, CDR2 SVGAGI, per germline (reference sequence). The CDR3 extends over 12 amino acids. Trimming stripped 3 bases from V and 5 bases from J, with 5 bases between. The CDR3 DNA is TGTGCCAGCAGTTATGGGGAAAACATTCAGTACTTC. It translates to CASSYGENIQYF.

As for this clone: This same CDR3 is encoded by further DNA sequences in the sample. The chain has TRBV19 and TRBJ2-1, with D possibly TRBD1 on 6 matching bases. V was trimmed by 6 bases and J by 6 bases, leaving 9 bases between them. Germline V gene sequence: CDR1 LNHDA, CDR2 SQIVND (reference sequence). This CDR3 is built from 12 residues. CDR3 amino acids: CASSLDSNEQFF. As DNA, the CDR3 is TGTGCCAGTAGCCTGGACAGCAATGAGCAGTTCTTC.

Note on this clone: This is likely an artifact of a read error, given a far larger clone one base away. V is TRBV6-8 and J is TRBJ2-3; D is undetermined. This CDR3 is 11 amino acids long. Trimming stripped 5 bases from V and 2 bases from J, with 2 bases between. Germline CDR1 reads MNHGY; CDR2 reads SAAAGT. As DNA, the CDR3 is TGTGCCAGCAGTGACACAGATACGCAGTATTTT. Translating gives CASSDTDTQYF.

The chain links TRBV27 to TRBJ2-7; 9 bases fit TRBD1. Per the germline V gene, CDR1 is MNHEY and CDR2 is SMNVEV (reference sequence). CDR3 length: 14 amino acids. J gave up 2 bases and V 8 bases, and 7 bases lay outside the gene matches. The CDR3 nucleotides are TGTGCCAGCGGCCGACAGGGGGGCCCCTACGAGCAGTACTTC. Its translation: CASGRQGGPYEQYF.

This clone was seen only a few times. V is TRBV7-9 and J is TRBJ2-5; 8 bases are shared with TRBD2. The CDR3 loop spans 15 amino acids. Germline loops: CDR1 SEHNR, CDR2 FQNEAQ (reference sequence). V lost 4 bases, J lost 2 bases, and 6 bases stayed unmatched. The CDR3 region is CASSSGLELQETQYF. CDR3 coding DNA: TGTGCCAGCAGCTCGGGACTAGAACTACAAGAGACCCAGTACTTC. Full variable domain (outside the CDR3, taken from reference TRBV7-9 and TRBJ2-5): DTGVSQNPRHKITKRGQNVTFRCDPISEHNRLYWYRQTLGQGPEFLTYFQNEAQLEKSRLLSDRFSAERPKGSFSTLEIQRTEQGDSAMYLCASSSGLELQETQYFGPGTRLLVL.

J is TRBJ2-7 and V is TRBV5-1; 8 nucleotides match TRBD2. This CDR3 has 15 residues. In germline, CDR1 is SGHRS, CDR2 YFSETQ. The V segment lost 5 bases and the J segment 6 bases; nucleotides outside the gene matches: 13. This CDR3 reads CASSPARAGVPEQYF. CDR3 nucleotide sequence: TGCGCCAGCAGTCCCGCTAGAGCGGGAGTTCCCGAGCAGTACTTC.

This chain connects TRBV6-8 to TRBJ2-7; TRBD1 agrees at 8 bases. This CDR3 is built from 14 residues. In germline, CDR1 is MNHGY, CDR2 SAAAGT. The V gene end was trimmed by 2 bases and the J gene end by 5 bases; junction bases not matched to a gene: 5. The CDR3 DNA sequence: TGTGCCAGCAGTTACGAGACAGGGGACCACGAGCAGTACTTC. Protein: CASSYETGDHEQYF.

This clone was found many times. Other DNA variants within this sample encode the same CDR3. The chain uses TRBV6-4 and TRBJ2-1; D call uncertain. This CDR3 has 13 residues. The germline V gene has CDR1 MRHNA and CDR2 SNTAGT. Trimming cost V 0 bases and J 3 bases, with 3 bases left between them. The CDR3 sequence: CASSDSDYNEQFF. Written as DNA, the CDR3 is TGTGCCAGCAGTGACTCTGACTACAATGAGCAGTTCTTC.

The V and J genes are TRBV7-8 and TRBJ2-7, with 8 bases matching TRBD2. The ends lost 5 bases at V and 6 bases at J; junction bases unmatched: 15. The CDR3 contains 16 residues. From germline, CDR1 is SGHVS and CDR2 FQNEAQ. CDR3 bases: TGTGCCAGCAGCCAAACCCCGGGGACTAGGACGAGCGAGCAGTACTTC. It is translated as CASSQTPGTRTSEQYF. Based on the CDR3 plus reference TRBV7-8 and TRBJ2-7, the full variable domain is GAGVSQSPRYKVAKRGQDVALRCDPISGHVSLFWYQQALGQGPEFLTYFQNEAQLDKSGLPSDRFFAERPEGSVSTLKIQRTQQEDSAVYLCASSQTPGTRTSEQYFGPGTRLTVT.

This clone turned up a few times. The chain joins TRBV5-6 to TRBJ1-5; no clear D gene. The CDR3 totals 12 residues. Per the germline V gene, CDR1 is SGHDT and CDR2 is YYEEEE. The V end lost 2 bases, the J end lost 0 bases, and 0 bases lay between the germline ends. The CDR3 region has the DNA TGTGCCAGCAGCTTTAGCAATCAGCCCCAGCATTTT. Its translation is CASSFSNQPQHF.

The chain recombines TRBV9 with TRBJ2-3; tentative D call: TRBD1 (5 bases). V lost 3 bases and J lost 2, with 10 bases in between. Per the germline V gene, CDR1 is SGDLS and CDR2 is YYNGEE. The CDR3 covers 14 residues. The CDR3 here is CASSARTYTDTQYF. CDR3 nucleotides: TGTGCCAGCAGCGCCAGGACATACACAGATACGCAGTATTTT.

This chain joins TRBV4-1 and TRBJ2-7; no reliable D call. Per the germline V gene, CDR1 is MGHRA and CDR2 is YSYEKL. The CDR3 loop spans 15 amino acids. Trimming stripped 0 bases from V and 3 bases from J, with 12 bases between. The CDR3 DNA follows: TGCGCCAGCAGCCAAGATCAACAGCCACACTACGAGCAGTACTTC. As protein: CASSQDQQPHYEQYF.

This chain uses TRBV29-1 with TRBJ1-2; 7 bases map to TRBD1. This CDR3 has 18 amino acids. Looked up from germline, CDR1 is SQVTM and CDR2 is ANQGSEA. With V trimmed by 2 bases and J by 7 bases, 22 bases remained unmatched. In DNA form, the CDR3 reads TGCAGCGTTGAATGCTCGGGACAGCTTACAATCTCGACGGGTGGCTACACCTTC. Its protein product is CSVECSGQLTISTGGYTF.

This chain uses TRBV7-6 with TRBJ2-5; TRBD2 aligns across 9 bases. With V trimmed by 1 base and J by 5 bases, 5 bases remained unmatched. Germline CDR1 and CDR2: SGHVS and FNYEAQ. The CDR3 is made up of 15 amino acids. DNA for the CDR3: TGTGCCAGCAGCTTAGTGCCTAGCGGGATTGAGACCCAGTACTTC. It translates to CASSLVPSGIETQYF.

In DNA, the CDR3 is TGTGCCAGCAGCCAGGCCCAAACAGGGGTTGGCACCGGGGAGCTGTTTTTT. Translating gives CASSQAQTGVGTGELFF. V and J are TRBV14 and TRBJ2-2; 7 bases line up with TRBD1. This CDR3 comprises 17 residues. Germline CDR1 and CDR2: SGHDN and FVKESK. With 3 bases clipped from V and 4 bases from J, the junction kept 11 bases outside the gene matches.